Given below is one T cell receptor (beta chain) in context. This sample was included in a study of blood T cell repertoires in COVID-19. V lost 6 bases and J 8 bases, leaving 19 bases between the germline ends. Germline V CDR1 and CDR2: MNHNS, SASEGT. The CDR3 has 14 amino acids. Data came from immunoSEQ multiplex PCR; TCRdb stores just in-frame clones and leaves some out. The data hold about 140,000 clones, with about four fifths observed a single time. This chain connects TRBV6-1 to TRBJ1-2; D uncertain. Sequencing was performed on PBMCs or T cells enriched from blood (not recorded which). The receptor's source is a woman aged 45 to 65 with acute COVID-19. CDR3 coding DNA: TGTGCCAGCAGACCACGGTCGGGGTCGGGGGGCTACACCTTC. It codes for CASRPRSGSGGYTF.